A selection of T cell receptor beta chains follows, all from one sample in a study of neurological immune-mediated disorders. TCRdb re-analysed the 5' RACE reads in MiXCR, keeping a single row per CDR3 protein. The profile shows 95,000 to 110,000 distinct CDR3 sequences, 10% to 14% of them singletons. Material for sequencing was PBMCs. All receptors come from a female donor with HTLV-1-associated myelopathy (HAM/TSP). CDR3s include the opening cysteine and the closing phenylalanine or tryptophan. Each record gives: D gene, V gene, J gene, clone size, CDR3 protein, CDR3 DNA. D genes are given only for firm matches. A clone size is listed for some rows: how often the clone was seen (once, few, many), or a class if it is expanded.

D gene: TRBD1; V gene: TRBV2; J gene: TRBJ1-6; clone size: few; CDR3 protein: CASSETGNSPLHF; CDR3 DNA: TGTGCCAGCAGTGAGACAGGGAATTCACCCCTCCACTTT
D gene: .; V gene: TRBV5-1; J gene: TRBJ2-5; clone size: many; CDR3 protein: CASSEDLVIETQYF; CDR3 DNA: TGCGCCAGCAGCGAAGACCTGGTAATTGAGACCCAGTACTTC
D gene: .; V gene: TRBV5-1; J gene: TRBJ2-2; clone size: many; CDR3 protein: CASSLFGTGELFF; CDR3 DNA: TGCGCCAGCAGCTTGTTCGGCACCGGGGAGCTGTTTTTT
D gene: TRBD1; V gene: TRBV5-1; J gene: TRBJ1-1; clone size: many; CDR3 protein: CASFQDRANTEAFF; CDR3 DNA: TGCGCCAGCTTTCAAGACAGGGCGAACACTGAAGCTTTCTTT
D gene: TRBD2; V gene: TRBV5-1; J gene: TRBJ2-5; clone size: few; CDR3 protein: CASSRQMLAVKETQYF; CDR3 DNA: TGCGCCAGCAGCAGACAGATGCTAGCGGTTAAGGAGACCCAGTACTTC
D gene: .; V gene: TRBV7-9; J gene: TRBJ2-3; clone size: few; CDR3 protein: CASSDQTWGADTQYF; CDR3 DNA: TGTGCCAGCAGCGACCAAACCTGGGGGGCAGATACGCAGTATTTT
D gene: .; V gene: TRBV5-1; J gene: TRBJ2-5; clone size: many; CDR3 protein: CASSLVGPGEETQYF; CDR3 DNA: TGCGCCAGCAGTCTGGTAGGCCCGGGCGAGGAAACCCAGTACTTC
D gene: .; V gene: TRBV9; J gene: TRBJ2-3; clone size: many; CDR3 protein: CASSVRPTGSSSTDTQYF; CDR3 DNA: TGTGCCAGCAGCGTACGACCTACAGGGAGTTCTAGCACAGATACGCAGTATTTT
D gene: .; V gene: TRBV6-2/TRBV6-3; J gene: TRBJ2-7; clone size: few; CDR3 protein: CASSSAGTRANEQYF; CDR3 DNA: TGTGCCAGCAGCTCCGCCGGGACCCGGGCGAACGAGCAGTACTTC
D gene: .; V gene: TRBV7-9; J gene: TRBJ2-1; clone size: many; CDR3 protein: CASSLGAAYNEQFF; CDR3 DNA: TGTGCCAGCAGCTTAGGGGCAGCCTACAATGAGCAGTTCTTC
D gene: .; V gene: TRBV5-1; J gene: TRBJ2-2; clone size: many; CDR3 protein: CASQPRADYVGELFF; CDR3 DNA: TGCGCCAGCCAACCCAGGGCCGATTATGTCGGGGAGCTGTTTTTT
D gene: .; V gene: TRBV18; J gene: TRBJ2-5; clone size: .; CDR3 protein: CASSPGSLETQYF; CDR3 DNA: TGTGCCAGCTCTCCCGGGTCCCTAGAGACCCAGTACTTC
D gene: .; V gene: TRBV7-9; J gene: TRBJ1-2; clone size: few; CDR3 protein: CVSSLARGVYGYTF; CDR3 DNA: TGTGTCAGCAGCTTAGCTCGGGGCGTCTATGGCTACACCTTC
D gene: TRBD1; V gene: TRBV30; J gene: TRBJ1-2; clone size: .; CDR3 protein: CAWSGGTALHYTF; CDR3 DNA: TGTGCCTGGAGTGGAGGGACAGCGCTCCATTACACCTTC